The present T cell receptor (beta chain) was sequenced within a study of CD8 T cells in ankylosing spondylitis (TCRdb year 2017). With respect to the entire study: To find TCR variants linked to disease, the study profiled T cell receptor beta repertoires in ankylosing spondylitis patients and healthy donors. Peripheral blood was sampled, and synovial fluid was additionally collected from ankylosing spondylitis patients. The whole study cohort included 108 healthy donors and about two dozen ankylosing spondylitis patients. Study-wide findings and limitations: Some motif variants were previously reported in synovial fluid and blood of reactive arthritis patients, suggesting common disease-initiation mechanisms. Blood from ankylosing spondylitis patients appeared to be characterized by a TCR beta motif composed of roughly eight highly homologous amino acid variants. The disease-linked clones were reported as significantly enriched in matched synovial fluid samples from ankylosing spondylitis patients. The disease-linked clones had a CD8+ phenotype and were found at relatively low frequencies in peripheral blood.

The sequencer listed for this sample is Illumina HiSeq 2500. TCR beta libraries were prepared by quantitative 5'-RACE with molecular barcodes. The authors processed their data as follows. Disease-linked TCR variants were identified with a new computational method built on a probabilistic model of VDJ rearrangement. TCRdb applied fastp at Q25 and MiXCR to the public reads, then kept only in-frame beta chains. Rows with one shared CDR3 protein collapse into an entry with the most common genes and DNA. The V and J calls, along with clone size, are taken from TCRdb and not from the paper's own processing. This sample comprises about 240,000 distinct CDR3 sequences, around 7.8% of them detected only once. The top ten hold about 6.8% of the sample. This clonotype has ten or more counts. Its antigen specificity is not known. Nothing much larger sits one base from this clone, and base qualities are not available.

Trimming accounts for 0 bases at V and 5 bases at J, while the number of junction bases matched to no gene is 7. Sequences SGDLS (CDR1) and YYNGEE (CDR2) are obtained from the germline V gene. Spanning cysteine to phenylalanine, the CDR3 consists of 16 amino acids. The entry retains the CDR3 DNA only, 48 bases that are in frame from base 1. The V and J genes are TRBV9 and TRBJ2-2; 7 central bases correspond to TRBD1. This TCR derives from a male donor with ankylosing spondylitis or in good health (not recorded which). The sequenced sample was blood, either unsorted or a sorted T cell fraction (not recorded which). The CDR3 protein sequence reads: CASSVATGIRTGELFF. The bases read TGTGCCAGCAGCGTAGCGACAGGGATTAGGACCGGGGAGCTGTTTTTT.